This TCR beta chain was captured in a study of vaccination effects on CD4 cells after COVID-19 (dated by TCRdb to 2022 to 2024). About the full investigation: Each participant received two doses of an mRNA SARS-CoV-2 vaccine, either BNT162b2 or mRNA-1273. Pre-vaccine samples from a couple of convalescent patients were drawn 16 days and one week before the first dose, 142 and 148 days after COVID-19 diagnosis. In both COVID-19 convalescent patients and infection-naive vaccine recipients, the study compared SARS-CoV-2 spike-specific CD4+ TCR repertoires from before mRNA vaccination with those from after it. A total of 10 COVID-19 convalescent patients and a handful of SARS-CoV-2-naive healthy vaccine recipients were included in the full study. The Oncomine TCR Beta short-read assay on an Illumina iSeq 100 was used to sequence cultures from other donors in the study. Results and caveats for the whole study, not just this receptor: For convalescent patients, new clones induced by the vaccine made up most of the post-vaccine spike-reactive repertoire, and these new clones were largely distinct from the clones induced by infection. The study was limited by a small number of convalescent patients and lacked early post-infection timepoints. Marked clonal contraction was observed in both infection-induced and vaccine-induced clones at late post-vaccination timepoints, consistent with waning T cell responses.

The library was prepared using the immunoSEQ multiplex PCR assay. DNA from the CD4+ T cells that had been cultured and isolated underwent TCR beta CDR3 sequencing. The paper's processing steps were these. Non-productive TCR sequences were discarded, and reads were trimmed to the CDR3 region, with only CDR3s of 7 or more amino acids retained. Antigen-specific clonotypes were identified with the MANAFEST web app by comparing expansion in peptide wells against reference cultures. For clones to be considered positive, expansion at FDR<0.05 versus reference and all other wells, an odds ratio above 5, and a frequency above 0.1% in two replicate wells were required. Cross-reactive clonotypes were defined as significantly expanded in SARS-CoV-2 spike wells and in at least one common cold coronavirus spike condition. CDR3 similarity was assessed by Levenshtein distance with the stringdist R package, and unrooted trees were built with ape in R 3.6.1. The immuneACCESS repertoire file appears here via TCRdb, limited to in-frame rearrangements. These files lack a portion of the clones; in checked studies, under half of the deficit traces to unresolved V genes, and the cause of the others is not known. V and J calls plus clone size are reproduced from that table; the DNA served to infer D and trimming. This sample lists some 40,000 clones; about two thirds were detected once. 15% to 20% of the sample lies in the top ten.

As regards this clone: What this receptor recognizes is not known. Base qualities are not recorded, but no much larger clone differs from it by a single base.

In the ViraFEST assay, PBMC were stimulated with viral peptide pools, and antigen-specific CD4+ T cell clonotypes were then identified by expansion using TCR sequencing. After approximately eleven days of culture, CD4+ T cells were isolated with the EasySep CD4+ T cell isolation kit. PCR-confirmed SARS-CoV-2 infection had occurred in convalescent patients between March and December 2020, before the Alpha, Beta and Delta variants emerged in the United States. Each well held more than 1.5 million PBMC cultured in IMDM containing approximately 5.2% human AB serum, about 10 IU/ml IL-2 and gentamicin, along with 10 ug/ml peptides. On days 3 and 7, half of the culture medium was replaced with fresh IL-2-containing medium. Unless noted otherwise, every peptide stimulation condition was grown in triplicate wells. Using Ficoll-Paque Plus gradient centrifugation, PBMC were separated from whole blood and then either used fresh or cryopreserved at -140C. The spike proteins of SARS-CoV-2 and of the common cold coronaviruses HCoV-NL63, HCoV-OC43 and HCoV-229E were spanned by overlapping peptide pools. Genomic DNA was extracted from cultured CD4+ T cells with the QIAamp micro DNA kit.

V and J lose 0 bases and 1 base, and a span of 7 bases separates them. CDR1 and CDR2 (SNHLY, FYNNEI) derive from the germline V gene. Counted from cysteine to phenylalanine, this CDR3 has 15 amino acids. Only the CDR3 part of the read is kept: 45 bases, read in frame from the first base. The receptor's source is a human donor who had a prior SARS-CoV-2 infection. This specimen was CD4+ T cells from PBMCs cultured with HCoV-NL63 spike peptides, taken before COVID-19 vaccination. In light of the paper, this sample's cell subset or site label describes: HCoV-NL63 spike overlapping peptide pool stimulation. The chain employs TRBV2 and TRBJ1-5, with the identity of the D gene unclear. The DNA sequence is TGTGCCAGCAGTGAAGCGTTTGGCAGCAATCAGCCCCAGCATTTT. Its translation is CASSEAFGSNQPQHF.